A single sample gave rise to the 22 T cell receptor beta chains below, sequenced in a study of CD4 and CD8 cells across lung adenocarcinoma regions listed by TCRdb under 2018. The library was made by PCR. TCRdb shows the sequencer as HiSeq X Ten. TCRdb applied fastp at Q25 and MiXCR to the public reads, then kept only in-frame beta chains. Every entry covers one CDR3 protein and lists the most common genes and DNA from its rows. The sample contains around 16,000 distinct CDR3 sequences, less than 55% of them found a single time. The ten largest account for less than 35% of the sample. Specimen: CD8+ T cells from the center of a lung tumor. The cell subset or site label, as the study defines it: tumor center region. Receptors were obtained from a female donor with lung adenocarcinoma. The CD4 and CD8 labels of this study may be unreliable.

This clonotype has a count of ten or more. The rearrangement links TRBV27 to TRBJ2-1, with D tentatively TRBD2 (5 bases). Trimming pared 5 bases from V and 8 bases from J, leaving 10 bases between. Per germline, CDR1 MNHEY and CDR2 SMNVEV (reference sequence). The CDR3 covers 12 residues. The CDR3 region has the DNA TGTGCCAGCAGTCGGGGTGCGCATGAGCAGTTCTTC. This encodes CASSRGAHEQFF.

A note on this clonotype: Possible read error: a much larger clone is one base away. This chain connects TRBV6-1 to TRBJ2-4; D gene unclear. V was cut by 4 bases and J by 13 bases, with 20 bases left in between. CDR1 and CDR2 (germline): MNHNS, SASEGT. The CDR3 extends over 14 amino acids. The CDR3, as DNA: TGTGCCAGCAGTGTGGTTATGGGGTTAGATGAGCAGTACTTC. Its protein is CASSVVMGLDEQYF.

Many counts were recorded for this clonotype. Likely a read error: the CDR3 ends without its conserved phenylalanine or tryptophan. The DNA is left out, because the CDR3 cannot be placed on it with certainty; the CDR3 is given as TCRdb lists it. The V call is TRBV4-1, the J call TRBJ2-5; the table's TRBD1 call for D was not verified on the DNA. Germline V lookup: CDR1 MGHRA, CDR2 YSYEKL. Both ends counted, the CDR3 spans 20 residues. CDR3 loop: CASSQDTALQSHRFPVQKPS.

DNA for the CDR3: TGTGCCAGCAGCTTCTTTAGCGGGAGGGAAAATGAGCAGTTCTTC. It is translated as CASSFFSGRENEQFF. The chain has TRBV7-2 and TRBJ2-1; 11 bases are a match to TRBD2. V lost 3 bases, J lost 7 bases, and 5 bases stayed unmatched. This CDR3 has 15 amino acids. Per the germline V gene, CDR1 is SGHTA and CDR2 is FQGNSA.

The gene calls are TRBV9 and TRBJ1-1; no definite D call. Trimming left V 2 bases short and J 4 bases short, with 12 bases between. CDR1 and CDR2 from the germline V gene are SGDLS and YYNGEE. The CDR3 spans 14 residues. CDR3 sequence (DNA): TGTGCCAGCAGCGTCGGGCCGACGGGCACTGAAGCTTTCTTT. This sequence encodes CASSVGPTGTEAFF.

This clonotype appeared many times. This rearrangement joins TRBV6-5 to TRBJ2-3; 11 bases are shared with TRBD2. Per germline, CDR1 MNHEY and CDR2 SVGAGI. With V trimmed by 0 bases and J by 5 bases, 1 base remained unmatched. This CDR3 region has 15 residues. The CDR3 DNA reads TGTGCCAGCAGTTACTCTAGCGGGGGGGGAGATACGCAGTATTTT. This translates into CASSYSSGGGDTQYF.

A few counts support this clonotype. J is TRBJ2-1 and V is TRBV27; TRBD1 is a possible D gene (5 bases). Between the trimmed V and J ends, which lost 0 bases and 2 bases, there was a span of 14 bases. CDR1 MNHEY and CDR2 SMNVEV come from the germline V gene (reference sequence). The CDR3 covers 17 residues. CDR3 amino acids: CASSLSSRVGTYNEQFF. The CDR3 nucleotides are TGTGCCAGCAGTTTATCGAGCAGGGTGGGGACCTACAATGAGCAGTTCTTC.

The CDR3 region is CASSVVGRDWTDTQYF. CDR3 sequence (DNA): TGTGCCAGCAGCGTAGTAGGGAGGGATTGGACAGATACGCAGTATTTT. The genes are TRBV9 and TRBJ2-3; 7 nucleotides align to TRBD2. This CDR3 contains 16 residues. Looked up from germline, CDR1 is SGDLS and CDR2 is YYNGEE. J was trimmed by 3 bases and V by 0 bases; bases with no gene match: 7.

The sample holds a few counts of this clonotype. The chain's CDR3 is CASRPGQSYNEQFF. In nucleotides, the CDR3 is TGTGCCAGCAGACCGGGACAATCCTACAATGAGCAGTTCTTC. This sequence joins TRBV6-1 and TRBJ2-1, with D perhaps matching TRBD1 (6 bases). The CDR3 has 14 residues. From germline, CDR1 is MNHNS and CDR2 SASEGT. The V end lost 6 bases, the J end lost 1 base, and 10 bases lay between the germline ends.

This clonotype was recorded a few times. The chain uses TRBV10-2 and TRBJ2-1; 10 bases align to TRBD2. CDR1 and CDR2 from the germline V gene are WSHSY and SAAADI. This CDR3 has 17 residues. J was trimmed by 7 bases and V by 3 bases; bases with no gene match: 12. CDR3 coding DNA: TGCGCCAGCAGTGACTTCGTGGGACTAGCGACCACAAATGAGCAGTTCTTC. Its protein is CASSDFVGLATTNEQFF.

This chain uses TRBV27 with TRBJ2-7; 7 nucleotides line up with TRBD1. CDR1 and CDR2 from the germline V gene are MNHEY and SMNVEV (reference sequence). The CDR3 runs 15 residues. With V trimmed by 5 bases and J by 0 bases, 7 bases remained unmatched. CDR3 coding DNA: TGTGCCAGCAGTGCCGGGACAGTACCCTCCTACGAGCAGTACTTC. Encoded protein: CASSAGTVPSYEQYF.

This clonotype was counted between two and nine times. This chain uses TRBV6-1 with TRBJ1-2, with D maybe TRBD1 (5 bases). This CDR3 contains 17 residues. Trimming shortened V by 8 bases and J by 0 bases, and 22 bases separated the two germline ends. From germline, CDR1 is MNHNS and CDR2 SASEGT. The CDR3 nucleotides read TGTGCCAGCTTAAGGGACCGTGGCGGTGCCCCTAACTATGGCTACACCTTC. Translated: CASLRDRGGAPNYGYTF.

The rearrangement links TRBV6-1 to TRBJ2-1; no clear D gene. The J call may be faulty, since TRBJ2-5 better matches the DNA end. Germline V gene sequence: CDR1 MNHNS, CDR2 SASEGT. The CDR3 runs 13 residues. CDR3 region: CASSEAREATQYF. The CDR3 DNA follows: TGTGCCAGCAGTGAAGCGCGAGAGGCGACCCAGTACTTC.

This clonotype came up a few times. The chain recombines TRBV7-9 with TRBJ1-2; 10 bases align to TRBD1. This CDR3 spans 15 amino acids. V trimming: 5 bases; J trimming: 4 bases; junction bases outside the gene matches: 7. CDR1 and CDR2 (germline): SEHNR, FQNEAQ (reference sequence). The CDR3 nucleotides are TGTGCCAGCAGCCTGAGCGGGGACAGGGGCTATGGCTACACCTTC. Translating gives CASSLSGDRGYGYTF.

This clonotype is labeled as medium-sized. This chain connects TRBV6-5 to TRBJ1-2; the D is unclear. V lost 2 bases to trimming and J lost 0 bases, with 10 bases between them. Germline V gene sequence: CDR1 MNHEY, CDR2 SVGAGI. The CDR3 loop spans 15 amino acids. The CDR3 coding sequence is TGTGCCAGCAGTTACACACCCTCCTCTAACTATGGCTACACCTTC. Amino acids: CASSYTPSSNYGYTF.

This clonotype occurred many times. This sequence joins TRBV6-5 and TRBJ2-3; 9 bases agree with TRBD2. Trimming cost V 2 bases and J 2 bases; bases outside gene matches: 14. Germline assignment: CDR1 MNHEY and CDR2 SVGAGI. The CDR3 is 19 amino acids. The CDR3 coding sequence is TGTGCCAGCAGTTACACTTCCTTTATCGAGCGGGGGGACACAGATACGCAGTATTTT. Amino acid sequence: CASSYTSFIERGDTDTQYF.

This sequence joins TRBV7-2 and TRBJ2-1; no firm D call. This CDR3 has 13 amino acids. V was clipped by 5 bases and J by 8 bases, with 13 bases between them. CDR1 is SGHTA, CDR2 FQGNSA, per germline. CDR3 bases: TGTGCCAGCAGCCTCAGGCCTGGCGATGAGCAGTTCTTC. The encoded protein is CASSLRPGDEQFF.

V is TRBV10-3 and J is TRBJ2-5; TRBD2 matches at 9 bases. CDR1 and CDR2 from the germline V gene are ENHRY and SYGVKD. The CDR3 spans 16 residues. The junction had 5 bases not matched to a gene; V was cut back by 2 bases and J by 1 base. Here the CDR3 DNA reads TGTGCCATCAGTGAGCAAGTACTAGCGGGCCAAGAGACCCAGTACTTC. This gives the protein CAISEQVLAGQETQYF.

To note about this clonotype: Compared with germline, one end of the junction differs, possibly owing to a read error. The chain recombines TRBV7-7 with TRBJ2-2, with D tentatively TRBD2 (7 bases). The end of the DNA fits TRBJ2-3 better, so the J call may be wrong. Per the germline V gene, CDR1 is SSHAT and CDR2 is FNYEAQ (reference sequence). The CDR3 has 12 amino acids. CDR3 DNA: TGTGCTAGCCCGGGGGGCACCGATAAGCAGTATTTT. This codes for CASPGGTDKQYF.

This clonotype was seen ten or more times. V gene TRBV10-1 combines with J gene TRBJ2-3, with 9 bases matching TRBD2. In germline, CDR1 is WNHNN, CDR2 SYGVQD (reference sequence). V was pared by 5 bases and J by 1 base, with 1 base of the junction left unmatched. The length of the CDR3 is 14 residues. This chain's CDR3 is CASSPSGGTDTQYF. CDR3 DNA sequence: TGCGCCAGCAGTCCTAGCGGGGGCACAGATACGCAGTATTTT.

J is TRBJ2-7 and V is TRBV28, with D perhaps being TRBD1 or TRBD2 (6 bases each). The CDR3 sequence is 14 residues long. With 3 bases removed from V and 4 bases from J, the gap between germline ends came to 13 bases. Germline CDR1 is MDHEN and CDR2 is SYDVKM. CDR3 amino acids: CASSFGGSLYEQYV. For the CDR3, the DNA is TGTGCCAGCAGTTTCGGGGGCAGCCTATACGAGCAGTACGTC.

V and J are TRBV3-1 and TRBJ2-7; 8 nucleotides agree with TRBD2. Germline CDR1 reads LGHDT; CDR2 reads YNNKEL (reference sequence). Trimming removed 5 bases from V and 3 bases from J; junction bases left unmatched: 6. This CDR3 contains 14 residues. The CDR3 DNA sequence: TGTGCCAGCAGCGACGCGGGGGGCGGCTACGAGCAGTACTTC. It specifies CASSDAGGGYEQYF.